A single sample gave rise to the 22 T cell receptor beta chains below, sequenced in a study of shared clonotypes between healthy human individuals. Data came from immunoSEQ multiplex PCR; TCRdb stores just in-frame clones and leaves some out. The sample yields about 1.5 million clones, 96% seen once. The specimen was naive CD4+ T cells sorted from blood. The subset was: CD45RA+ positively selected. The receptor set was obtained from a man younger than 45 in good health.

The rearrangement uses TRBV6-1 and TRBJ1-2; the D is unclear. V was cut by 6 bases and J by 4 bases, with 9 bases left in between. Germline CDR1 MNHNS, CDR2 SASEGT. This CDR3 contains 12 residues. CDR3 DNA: TGTGCCAGCAGCCCAGGAATCTATGGCTACACCTTC. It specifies CASSPGIYGYTF.

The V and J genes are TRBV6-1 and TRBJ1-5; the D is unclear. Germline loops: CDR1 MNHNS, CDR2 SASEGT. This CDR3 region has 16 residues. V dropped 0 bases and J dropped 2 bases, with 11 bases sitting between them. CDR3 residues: CASSEARGYGNQPQHF. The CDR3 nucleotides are TGTGCCAGCAGTGAAGCCCGGGGTTACGGCAATCAGCCCCAGCATTTT.

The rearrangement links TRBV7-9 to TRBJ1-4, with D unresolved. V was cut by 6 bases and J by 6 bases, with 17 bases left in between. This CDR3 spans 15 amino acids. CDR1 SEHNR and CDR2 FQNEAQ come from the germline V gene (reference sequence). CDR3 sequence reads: CASRSLMGWDEKLFF. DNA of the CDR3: TGTGCCAGCAGGTCTCTAATGGGATGGGATGAAAAACTGTTTTTT.

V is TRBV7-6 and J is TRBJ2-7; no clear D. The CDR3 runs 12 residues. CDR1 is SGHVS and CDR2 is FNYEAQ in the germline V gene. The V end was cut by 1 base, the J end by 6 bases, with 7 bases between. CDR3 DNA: TGTGCCAGCAGCTTAGGATGGGGCGAGCAGTACTTC. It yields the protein CASSLGWGEQYF.

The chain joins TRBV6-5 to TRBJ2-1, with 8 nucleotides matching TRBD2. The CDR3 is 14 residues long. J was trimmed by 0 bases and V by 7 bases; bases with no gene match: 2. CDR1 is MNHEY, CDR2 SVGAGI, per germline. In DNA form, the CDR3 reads TGTGCCAGCACGGGGGGGAGCTCCTACAATGAGCAGTTCTTC. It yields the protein CASTGGSSYNEQFF.

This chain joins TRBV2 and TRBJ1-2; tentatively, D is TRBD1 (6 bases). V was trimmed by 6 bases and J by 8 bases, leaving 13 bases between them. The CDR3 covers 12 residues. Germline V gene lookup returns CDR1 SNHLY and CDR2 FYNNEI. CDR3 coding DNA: TGTGCCAGCAGACAGGGTGGGCGAGGCTACACCTTC. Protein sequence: CASRQGGRGYTF.

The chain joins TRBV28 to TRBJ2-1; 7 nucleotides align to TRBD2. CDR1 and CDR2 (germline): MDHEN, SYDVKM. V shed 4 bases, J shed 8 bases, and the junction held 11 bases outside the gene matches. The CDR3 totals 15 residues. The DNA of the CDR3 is TGTGCCAGCAGTTCCGACGGGACTACATCGGATGAGCAGTTCTTC. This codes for CASSSDGTTSDEQFF.

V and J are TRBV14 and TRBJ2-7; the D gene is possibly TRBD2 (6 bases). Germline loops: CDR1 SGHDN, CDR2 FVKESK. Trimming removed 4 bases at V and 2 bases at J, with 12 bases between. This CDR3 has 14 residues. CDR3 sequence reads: CASSRPGLAYEQYF. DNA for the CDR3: TGTGCCAGCAGCCGCCCGGGACTTGCCTACGAGCAGTACTTC.

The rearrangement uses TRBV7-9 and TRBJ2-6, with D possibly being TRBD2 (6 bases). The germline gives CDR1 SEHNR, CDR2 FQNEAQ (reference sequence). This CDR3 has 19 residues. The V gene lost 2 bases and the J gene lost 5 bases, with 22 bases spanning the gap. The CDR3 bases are TGTGCCAGCAGCTTAATAAATTTGGCGGGGTTGGGCTGGGCCAACGTCCTGACTTTC. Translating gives CASSLINLAGLGWANVLTF.

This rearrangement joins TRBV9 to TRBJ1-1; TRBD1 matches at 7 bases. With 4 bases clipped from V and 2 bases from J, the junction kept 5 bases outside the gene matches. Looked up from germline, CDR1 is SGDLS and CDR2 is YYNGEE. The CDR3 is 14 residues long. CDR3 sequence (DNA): TGTGCCAGCAGCTTGACAGGGATCAACACTGAAGCTTTCTTT. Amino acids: CASSLTGINTEAFF.

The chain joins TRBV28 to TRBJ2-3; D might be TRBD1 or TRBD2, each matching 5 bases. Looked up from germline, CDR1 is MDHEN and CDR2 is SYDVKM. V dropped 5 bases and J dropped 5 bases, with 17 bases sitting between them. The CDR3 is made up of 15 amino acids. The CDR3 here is CASSLPGPSGDTQYF. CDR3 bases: TGTGCCAGCAGTCTTCCGGGGCCGAGCGGAGATACGCAGTATTTT. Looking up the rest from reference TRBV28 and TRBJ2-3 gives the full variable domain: DVKVTQSSRYLVKRTGEKVFLECVQDMDHENMFWYRQDPGLGLRLIYFSYDVKMKEKGDIPEGYSVSREKKERFSLILESASTNQTSMYLCASSLPGPSGDTQYFGPGTRLTVL.

For the CDR3, the DNA is TGTGCCAGCAGCTTAGTGGACAACTACAATGAGCAGTTCTTC. This encodes CASSLVDNYNEQFF. V is TRBV11-2 and J is TRBJ2-1, with a tentative D call TRBD1 (5 bases). V lost 1 base and J 3 bases, leaving 7 bases between the germline ends. There are 14 residues in the CDR3. Germline V gene lookup returns CDR1 SGHAT and CDR2 FQNNGV.

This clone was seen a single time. The CDR3 DNA sequence: TGCGCCAGCAGCCCCGCTGGGGGCGGGGGATCACCCCTCCACTTT. This translates into CASSPAGGGGSPLHF. The chain couples TRBV5-1 to TRBJ1-6; D possibly corresponds to TRBD1 (6 bases). Germline V CDR1 and CDR2: SGHRS, YFSETQ. The CDR3 consists of 15 residues. Trimming pared 4 bases from V and 10 bases from J, leaving 18 bases between.

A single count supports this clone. CDR3 region: CASSLEPNAYNEQFF. CDR3 bases: TGTGCCAGCAGCTTGGAACCGAATGCGTACAATGAGCAGTTCTTC. The rearrangement links TRBV5-4 to TRBJ2-1, with unresolved D. The CDR3 loop spans 15 amino acids. V was trimmed by 0 bases and J by 4 bases, leaving 11 bases between them. Looked up from germline, CDR1 is SGHNT and CDR2 is YYREEE (reference sequence).

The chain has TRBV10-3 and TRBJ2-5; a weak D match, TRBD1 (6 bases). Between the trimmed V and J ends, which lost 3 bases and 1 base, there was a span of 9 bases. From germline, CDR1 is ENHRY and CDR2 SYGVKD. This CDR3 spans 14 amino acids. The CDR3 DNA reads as TGTGCCATCAGTGAAGGACAGTTCCAAGAGACCCAGTACTTC. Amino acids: CAISEGQFQETQYF.

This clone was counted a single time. The CDR3: CASSLGGSTNGYTF. As DNA, the CDR3 is TGTGCCAGCAGCTTAGGGGGTTCGACAAATGGCTACACCTTC. The V gene is TRBV11-2, the J gene TRBJ1-2; D gene unclear. V was pared by 1 base and J by 6 bases, with 12 bases between. The CDR3 is 14 amino acids. From germline, CDR1 is SGHAT and CDR2 FQNNGV.

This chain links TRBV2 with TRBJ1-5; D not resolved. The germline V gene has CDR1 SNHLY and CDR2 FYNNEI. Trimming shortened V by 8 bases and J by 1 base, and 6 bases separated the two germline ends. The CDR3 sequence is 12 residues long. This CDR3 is CASGRSNQPQHF. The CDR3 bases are TGTGCCAGCGGCAGAAGCAATCAGCCCCAGCATTTT.

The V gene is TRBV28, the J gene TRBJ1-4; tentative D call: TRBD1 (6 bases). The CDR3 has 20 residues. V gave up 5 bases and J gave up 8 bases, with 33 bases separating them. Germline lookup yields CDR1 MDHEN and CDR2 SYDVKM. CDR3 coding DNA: TGTGCCAGCAGTCCCTGCCCCGGGGGCGTCGACCCCTTCTGTTACGAAAAACTGTTTTTT. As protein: CASSPCPGGVDPFCYEKLFF.

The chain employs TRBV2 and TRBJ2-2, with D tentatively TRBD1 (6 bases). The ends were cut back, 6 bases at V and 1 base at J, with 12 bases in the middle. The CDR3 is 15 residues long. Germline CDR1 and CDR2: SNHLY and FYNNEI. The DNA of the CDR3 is TGTGCCAGCAGCGGTCGGACAGAGAACACCGGGGAGCTGTTTTTT. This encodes CASSGRTENTGELFF.

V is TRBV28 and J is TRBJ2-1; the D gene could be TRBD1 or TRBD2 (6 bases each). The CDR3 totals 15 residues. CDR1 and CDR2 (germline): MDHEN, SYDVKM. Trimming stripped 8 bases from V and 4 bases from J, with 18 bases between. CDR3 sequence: CASGRIGGNYNEQFF. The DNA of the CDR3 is TGTGCCAGCGGAAGGATCGGGGGCAATTACAATGAGCAGTTCTTC.

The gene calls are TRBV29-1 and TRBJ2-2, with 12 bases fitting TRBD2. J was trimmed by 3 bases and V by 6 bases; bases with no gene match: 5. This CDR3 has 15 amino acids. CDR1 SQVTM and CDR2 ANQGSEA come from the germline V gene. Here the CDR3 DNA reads TGCAGCGTGGCGACTAGCGGGGGATACACCGGGGAGCTGTTTTTT. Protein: CSVATSGGYTGELFF.

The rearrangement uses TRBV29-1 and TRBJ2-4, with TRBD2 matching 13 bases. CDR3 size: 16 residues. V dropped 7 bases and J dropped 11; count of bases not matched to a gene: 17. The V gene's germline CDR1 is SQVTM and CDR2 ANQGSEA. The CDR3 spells CSATSGRPEFNGVQYF. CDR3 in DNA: TGCAGCGCGACTAGCGGGAGGCCTGAATTTAACGGTGTTCAGTACTTC.